A selection of T cell receptor beta chains follows, all from one sample in a study of blood T cell repertoires in COVID-19. Measured with immunoSEQ multiplex PCR; TCRdb has only the in-frame clones, and not every one. The sample holds about 54,000 clones, almost 85% seen once. The sequencing input was peripheral blood. The receptors here all came from a human donor in a cohort sampled during active COVID-19. CDR3s include the opening cysteine and the closing phenylalanine or tryptophan. The D gene is left open where the match is weak. Size is stated for part of the rows, as once, few or many counts, or as a class when the clone is expanded.

>TRBJ2-2|NA|TRBV7-6|NA|16
CASSLIVPSSTGELFF
TGTGCCAGCAGCTTAATCGTTCCGAGTAGCACCGGGGAGCTGTTTTTT
>TRBJ1-1|once|TRBV7-2|TRBD1|14
CASSSTPGGTEAFF
TGTGCCAGCAGCTCGACCCCAGGGGGAACTGAAGCTTTCTTT
>TRBJ1-2|few|TRBV6-5|NA|14
CASAPLRGDYGYTF
TGTGCCAGCGCTCCCCTAAGGGGTGACTATGGCTACACCTTC
>TRBJ1-2|NA|TRBV6-5|NA|14
CASSTRETLYGYTF
TGTGCCAGCAGCACACGGGAGACACTCTATGGCTACACCTTC
>TRBJ2-7|NA|TRBV5-1|TRBD1|15
CASSSKPGQGGEQYF
TGCGCCAGCAGCTCGAAACCGGGACAGGGAGGGGAGCAGTACTTC
>TRBJ2-7|NA|TRBV5-1|NA|14
CASSEGHETYEQYF
TGCGCCAGCAGCGAGGGACACGAGACCTACGAGCAGTACTTC
>TRBJ1-2|NA|TRBV30|TRBD1|14
CAWSDRGLGYGYTF
TGTGCCTGGAGCGACAGGGGGCTTGGCTATGGCTACACCTTC
>TRBJ1-5|few|TRBV18|NA|14
CASSPQQGKQPQHF
TGTGCCAGCTCACCACAACAGGGAAAACAGCCCCAGCATTTT
>TRBJ1-1|NA|TRBV9|NA|14
CASSLAAMNTEAFF
TGTGCCAGCTCCCTTGCAGCGATGAACACTGAAGCTTTCTTT
>TRBJ1-6|NA|TRBV11-1|TRBD1|16
CASSPHTGTANSPLHF
TGTGCCAGCAGCCCCCATACCGGGACAGCAAATTCACCCCTCCACTTT
>TRBJ2-7|NA|TRBV5-1|TRBD2|16
CASTREGASGRGEQYF
TGCGCCAGCACCCGCGAGGGGGCTAGCGGGAGGGGAGAGCAGTACTTC
>TRBJ1-6|NA|TRBV27|TRBD1|15
CASSRPQGAGSPLHF
TGTGCCAGCAGTCGACCTCAGGGGGCGGGTTCACCCCTCCACTTT
>TRBJ2-2|NA|TRBV5-4|TRBD2|15
CASSKLAGGQGELFF
TGTGCCAGCAGCAAACTAGCGGGAGGGCAAGGGGAGCTGTTTTTT
>TRBJ2-7|NA|TRBV6-5|TRBD1|15
CASSHRDRFSYEQYF
TGTGCCAGCAGCCACCGGGACAGGTTCTCCTACGAGCAGTACTTC
>TRBJ2-2|NA|TRBV6-2/TRBV6-3|TRBD2|17
CASSLFEASGYTGELFF
TGTGCCAGCAGTCTCTTCGAGGCTAGCGGGTACACCGGGGAGCTGTTTTTT
>TRBJ2-5|NA|TRBV6-5|TRBD1|15
CASRMRLGTGETQYF
TGTGCCAGCAGAATGCGTTTAGGGACAGGAGAGACCCAGTACTTC
>TRBJ2-3|NA|TRBV10-3|NA|13
CAISDRATDTQYF
TGTGCCATCAGTGACCGCGCGACAGATACGCAGTATTTT
>TRBJ2-2|NA|TRBV7-3|TRBD2|19
CASSSRTSGDRANTGELFF
TGTGCCAGCAGCTCCAGGACTAGCGGAGACCGCGCGAACACCGGGGAGCTGTTTTTT
>TRBJ2-1|few|TRBV5-4|NA|15
CASSLELGRRNEQFF
TGTGCCAGCAGCTTGGAACTAGGGAGGCGGAATGAGCAGTTCTTC
>TRBJ1-2|NA|TRBV19|NA|14
CASGKATADYGYTF
TGTGCCAGTGGGAAGGCGACAGCCGACTATGGCTACACCTTC
>TRBJ2-3|NA|TRBV5-1|NA|12
CASSPGLLTQYF
TGCGCCAGCAGCCCGGGACTCTTGACGCAGTATTTT
>TRBJ1-3|NA|TRBV18|NA|13
CASSPRVLDTIYF
TGTGCCAGCTCACCCAGGGTTTTGGACACCATATATTTT
>TRBJ2-3|NA|TRBV29-1|TRBD2|14
CSVILAGLTDTQYF
TGCAGCGTCATACTAGCGGGACTAACAGATACGCAGTATTTT
>TRBJ1-6|NA|TRBV13|TRBD1|16
CASSPPRDRDNSPLHF
TGTGCCAGCAGCCCTCCTCGGGACAGAGATAATTCACCCCTCCACTTT